What follows are 17 T cell receptor beta chains derived from one specimen sequenced in a study of blood T cell repertoires in COVID-19. Produced via immunoSEQ multiplex PCR; TCRdb's table is partial and in-frame only. Here the sample spans approximately 170,000 clones, 85% to 95% being singletons. The sequencing sample was made of peripheral blood. The receptors were gathered from a woman aged 60 to 75 with COVID-19, enrolled during active disease.

The chain carries TRBV7-2 and TRBJ1-1; perhaps TRBD1 as D (5 bases). Per germline, CDR1 SGHTA and CDR2 FQGNSA. V lost 5 bases and J 5 bases, leaving 18 bases between the germline ends. This CDR3 is built from 15 residues. The CDR3 DNA is TGTGCCAGCAGCGCCCACGCAGCAGGGCAGACTGAAGCTTTCTTT. Translated: CASSAHAAGQTEAFF.

This clone is a singleton in its sample. The CDR3 protein is CASSMEGHSGGFEQFF. In nucleotides, the CDR3 is TGTGCCAGCAGCATGGAGGGACACAGCGGGGGGTTTGAGCAGTTCTTC. V is TRBV9 and J is TRBJ2-1; 9 positions agree with TRBD2. With 4 bases clipped from V and 9 bases from J, the junction kept 14 bases outside the gene matches. The CDR3 spans 16 residues. The germline V gene encodes CDR1 SGDLS and CDR2 YYNGEE. Filled out from reference TRBV9 and TRBJ2-1, the complete variable domain reads DSGVTQTPKHLITATGQRVTLRCSPRSGDLSVYWYQQSLDQGLQFLIQYYNGEERAKGNILERFSAQQFPDLHSELNLSSLELGDSALYFCASSMEGHSGGFEQFFGPGTRLTVL.

The genes are TRBV3-1 (or the pseudogene TRBV3-2) and TRBJ2-6, with D perhaps matching TRBD1 (6 bases). Trimming shortened V by 5 bases and J by 0 bases, and 14 bases separated the two germline ends. The germline gives CDR1 LGHDT, CDR2 YNNKEL (reference sequence). The CDR3 spans 17 residues. CDR3 protein: CASSSRDKRSGANVLTF. CDR3 nucleotide sequence: TGTGCCAGCAGCTCCCGGGACAAACGCTCTGGGGCCAACGTCCTGACTTTC.

The chain combines TRBV6-6 with TRBJ1-5, with a possible D match to TRBD1 (6 bases). V was cut by 3 bases and J by 6 bases, with 18 bases left in between. The V gene's germline CDR1 is MNHNY and CDR2 SVGAGI (reference sequence). The CDR3 sequence is 16 residues long. The CDR3 DNA is TGTGCCAGCAGTTATGGCCCTGACAGGTCAATTCAGCCCCAGCATTTT. Its translation is CASSYGPDRSIQPQHF.

The J gene is TRBJ2-1, the V gene TRBV19; possible D gene TRBD2, 5 bases. The CDR3 covers 17 residues. The germline V gene has CDR1 LNHDA and CDR2 SQIVND (reference sequence). With 5 bases removed from V and 0 bases from J, the gap between germline ends came to 17 bases. CDR3 region: CASSLQSSRLSYNEQFF. In DNA, the CDR3 is TGTGCCAGTAGTCTCCAATCTAGCCGACTCTCCTACAATGAGCAGTTCTTC.

The table lists this clone with a count of one. The chain uses TRBV18 and TRBJ2-3; tentative D call: TRBD1 (6 bases). The CDR3 length is 15 residues. Germline V gene data show CDR1 as KGHSH and CDR2 as LQKENI. V was clipped by 4 bases and J by 1 base, with 12 bases between them. The CDR3 here is CASSHRAGGTDTQYF. The CDR3 DNA is TGTGCCAGCTCACATCGGGCAGGGGGCACAGATACGCAGTATTTT.

The J gene is TRBJ2-7, the V gene TRBV7-2; TRBD1 is a possible D gene (6 bases). The CDR3 is 15 amino acids. Germline CDR1 reads SGHTA; CDR2 reads FQGNSA. V dropped 5 bases and J dropped 4 bases, with 18 bases sitting between them. The CDR3 DNA follows: TGTGCCAGCAGCCTGCAGGGGAGAGTTCAATACGAGCAGTACTTC. Translating it yields CASSLQGRVQYEQYF.

The V and J genes are TRBV30 and TRBJ1-1; no definite D call. V dropped 2 bases and J dropped 6 bases, with 4 bases sitting between them. Germline CDR1 and CDR2: GTSNPN and SVGIG (reference sequence). The CDR3 is made up of 10 amino acids. The CDR3 loop reads CAWSSSEAFF. In nucleotides, the CDR3 is TGTGCCTGGAGTTCTTCTGAAGCTTTCTTT.

V usage is TRBV5-1 and J usage is TRBJ2-7, with 9 bases fitting TRBD1. J gave up 5 bases and V 0 bases, and 3 bases lay outside the gene matches. Looked up from germline, CDR1 is SGHRS and CDR2 is YFSETQ. This CDR3 spans 14 amino acids. The CDR3 spells CASSLGQGVDEQYF. The CDR3 DNA is TGCGCCAGCAGCTTGGGACAGGGGGTAGACGAGCAGTACTTC. Using reference TRBV5-1 and TRBJ2-7 for the parts outside the CDR3, the full variable domain is KAGVTQTPRYLIKTRGQQVTLSCSPISGHRSVSWYQQTPGQGLQFLFEYFSETQRNKGNFPGRFSGRQFSNSRSEMNVSTLELGDSALYLCASSLGQGVDEQYFGPGTRLTVT.

The chain uses TRBV6-2 or TRBV6-3 and TRBJ2-3; the D gene is possibly TRBD1 (6 bases). V lost 5 bases and J 0 bases, leaving 21 bases between the germline ends. Germline loops: CDR1 MNHEY, CDR2 SVGEGT. The CDR3 is made up of 18 amino acids. The CDR3 region is CASSRILKDRPSTDTQYF. The CDR3 region has the DNA TGTGCCAGCAGTCGCATTCTCAAGGACAGACCTAGCACAGATACGCAGTATTTT.

The chain is built from TRBV6-5 and TRBJ1-5; D is uncertain. Trimming took 6 bases from V and 4 from J, leaving 7 bases between them. Per germline, CDR1 MNHEY and CDR2 SVGAGI. The CDR3 consists of 12 residues. CDR3 in amino acids: CASRSGNQPQHF. The CDR3 coding sequence is TGTGCCAGCAGATCGGGAAATCAGCCCCAGCATTTT.

The genes are TRBV18 and TRBJ1-3; 8 bases align to TRBD1. V was clipped by 3 bases and J by 0 bases; unmatched bases: 10. Germline V gives CDR1 KGHSH, CDR2 LQKENI. This CDR3 region has 18 residues. In DNA, the CDR3 is TGTGCCAGCTCACCCCCGGGGCAGGGGGCCCACTCTGGAAACACCATATATTTT. Protein: CASSPPGQGAHSGNTIYF.

The rearrangement links TRBV2 to TRBJ2-1; D gene ambiguous. Trimming removed 6 bases from V and 3 bases from J, with 9 bases in between. The CDR3 consists of 13 residues. CDR1 is SNHLY, CDR2 FYNNEI, per germline. CDR3: CASSRQDYNEQFF. The CDR3 bases are TGTGCCAGCAGCCGGCAGGACTACAATGAGCAGTTCTTC.

This chain uses TRBV5-4 with TRBJ2-2; 8 bases are shared with TRBD1. Germline V lookup: CDR1 SGHNT, CDR2 YYREEE (reference sequence). Trimming removed 4 bases from V and 3 bases from J; junction bases left unmatched: 5. This CDR3 region has 15 residues. CDR3 nucleotide sequence: TGTGCCAGCAGCCCGCAGGGGGCACACACCGGGGAGCTGTTTTTT. Translation: CASSPQGAHTGELFF.

The chain combines TRBV18 with TRBJ2-1, with 8 bases identical to TRBD2. V gave up 3 bases and J gave up 7 bases; unmatched junction bases: 8. Germline V gene lookup returns CDR1 KGHSH and CDR2 LQKENI. The CDR3 totals 15 residues. The CDR3 DNA reads TGTGCCAGCTCACCGACGGCGGGGGGCTATAATGAGCAGTTCTTC. This encodes CASSPTAGGYNEQFF.

J is TRBJ1-5 and V is TRBV29-1, with a weak D call TRBD1 (5 bases). This CDR3 has 13 residues. V was shortened by 3 bases and J by 7 bases, with 13 bases between the two germline ends. Germline values: CDR1 SQVTM, CDR2 ANQGSEA. The CDR3 spells CSVEPVAGQPQHF. The CDR3 bases are TGCAGCGTTGAGCCGGTAGCAGGGCAGCCCCAGCATTTT.

The chain employs TRBV9 and TRBJ2-5, with 7 bases lining up with TRBD1. Germline CDR1 SGDLS, CDR2 YYNGEE. CDR3 size: 16 residues. After removal of 4 bases from V and 5 bases from J, the junction contained 14 bases not matched to a gene. Here the CDR3 reads CASSPRTGTEGETQYF. For the CDR3, the DNA is TGTGCCAGCAGCCCGCGCACCGGGACAGAGGGGGAGACCCAGTACTTC.